This T cell receptor (beta chain) was sequenced for a study of beta chain features in type 1 diabetes. On the study more broadly: Similarity in age, gender and cell yields was seen between patients and healthy donors.

Germline CDR1 and CDR2: LNHDA and SQIVND (reference sequence). Trimming cost V 5 bases and J 5 bases, with 22 bases left between them. This CDR3 has 16 amino acids. Remarks on this clone: The target antigen is unknown.

As every portion of the isolated RNA was reverse transcribed, the sequencing read expressed TCRB transcripts. Naive, central memory and regulatory T cell samples came to a mean of approximately 3.57 million reads. Clones were read by immunoSEQ multiplex PCR, and TCRdb kept only the in-frame ones, dropping some. The sample shows about 340,000 clones, about 13% of them seen only once. Once sorted, every population was more than 95% pure. Regarding the study as a whole: Among all four CD4+ subsets, Type 1 diabetes patients had TCRB CDR3s that were moderately but significantly shorter.

This receptor was obtained from a woman under 30 with type 1 diabetes. Material for sequencing was naive CD4+ T cells from blood. The chain couples TRBV19 to TRBJ2-7; the D gene is possibly TRBD2 (5 bases). The CDR3 DNA is TGTGCCAGTAGTTCCCCGCCGGGGTTGAGAAGCGACGAGCAGTACTTC. Translating gives CASSSPPGLRSDEQYF.